One sample yielded the 4 T cell receptor beta chains listed below, sequenced in a study of metastatic and nonmetastatic thyroid tumors. Thyroid surgery had not been preceded by any treatment in any patient. TCRdb reprocessed the PCR reads using MiXCR. Seen here are some 22,000 clones, around 19% observed once, and the top ten hold 20% to 25%. Source material: blood. The receptors were gathered from a male donor with papillary thyroid cancer or a benign thyroid nodule (not recorded which). Some clones in this sample may be carry-over from other donors' samples.

This clone was picked up many times. The junction departs from germline at one end; a sequencing error may be responsible. This sample includes further DNA sequences coding for the same CDR3. The chain is built from TRBV12-3 or TRBV12-4 and TRBJ1-1, with D maybe TRBD1 (5 bases). This CDR3 is 14 amino acids long. The CDR3 here is CASRQMGGMGEAFF. CDR3 nucleotides: TGTGCCAGCAGGCAAATGGGGGGAATGGGGGAAGCCTTCTTT.

The chain recombines TRBV27 with TRBJ1-1; unclear D gene. Trimming took off 3 bases at V and 6 bases at J, with 8 bases between the two ends. The CDR3 has 12 amino acids. Germline loops: CDR1 MNHEY, CDR2 SMNVEV (reference sequence). CDR3 in DNA: TGTGCCAGCAGTTTTGCTCCCCCTGAAGCTTTCTTT. Amino acid sequence: CASSFAPPEAFF.

This clone was counted many times. The rearrangement uses TRBV12-3 or TRBV12-4 and TRBJ1-1; 7 bases match TRBD1. The CDR3 length is 14 residues. Trimming took 6 bases from V and 7 from J; bases not matched to a gene: 11. DNA of the CDR3: TGTGCCAGCAGACCTCACAGGGGAACGGGTGAAGCTTTCTTT. It specifies CASRPHRGTGEAFF.

This clone came up many times. For the CDR3, the DNA is TGCAGTGCTAGTCCCCATCATATCTCCTACAATGAGCAGTTCTTC. Translated: CSASPHHISYNEQFF. The chain combines TRBV20-1 with TRBJ2-1, with no clear D. V lost 3 bases, J lost 0 bases, and 12 bases lay in between. This CDR3 is 15 amino acids long. Per the germline V gene, CDR1 is DFQATT and CDR2 is SNEGSKA (reference sequence).